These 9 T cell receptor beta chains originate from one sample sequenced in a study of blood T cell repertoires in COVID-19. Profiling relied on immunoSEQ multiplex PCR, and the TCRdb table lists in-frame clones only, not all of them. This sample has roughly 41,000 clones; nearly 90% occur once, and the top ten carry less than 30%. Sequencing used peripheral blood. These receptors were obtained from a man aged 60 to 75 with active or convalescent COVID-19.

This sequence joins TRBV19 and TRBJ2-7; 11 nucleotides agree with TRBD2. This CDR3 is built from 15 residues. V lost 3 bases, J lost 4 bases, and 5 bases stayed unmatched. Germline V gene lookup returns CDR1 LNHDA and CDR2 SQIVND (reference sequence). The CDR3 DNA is TGTGCCAGTAGTATGGGTAGCGGGAGGGGATACGAGCAGTACTTC. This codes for CASSMGSGRGYEQYF. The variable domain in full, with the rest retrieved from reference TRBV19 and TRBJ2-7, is DGGITQSPKYLFRKEGQNVTLSCEQNLNHDAMYWYRQDPGQGLRLIYYSQIVNDFQKGDIAEGYSVSREKKESFPLTVTSAQKNPTAFYLCASSMGSGRGYEQYFGPGTRLTVT.

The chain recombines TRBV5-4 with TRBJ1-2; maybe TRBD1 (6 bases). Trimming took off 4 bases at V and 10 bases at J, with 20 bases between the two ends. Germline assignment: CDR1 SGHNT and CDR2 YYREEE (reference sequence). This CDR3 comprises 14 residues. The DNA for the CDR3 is TGTGCCAGCAGCGAGCAGGGGCTACGCTCCGTCTACACCTTC. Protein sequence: CASSEQGLRSVYTF.

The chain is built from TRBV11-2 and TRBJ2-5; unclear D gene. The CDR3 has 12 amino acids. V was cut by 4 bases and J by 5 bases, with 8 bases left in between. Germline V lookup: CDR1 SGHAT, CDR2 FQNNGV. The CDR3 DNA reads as TGTGCCAGCAGCTCCATGGGCGAGACCCAGTACTTC. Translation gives CASSSMGETQYF.

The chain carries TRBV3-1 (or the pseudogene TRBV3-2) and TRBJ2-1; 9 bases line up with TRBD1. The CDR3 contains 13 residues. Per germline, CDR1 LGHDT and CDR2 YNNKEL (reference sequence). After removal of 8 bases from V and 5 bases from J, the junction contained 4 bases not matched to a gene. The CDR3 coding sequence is TGTGCCAGCGGACAGGGGTGGGACAATGAGCAGTTCTTC. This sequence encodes CASGQGWDNEQFF.

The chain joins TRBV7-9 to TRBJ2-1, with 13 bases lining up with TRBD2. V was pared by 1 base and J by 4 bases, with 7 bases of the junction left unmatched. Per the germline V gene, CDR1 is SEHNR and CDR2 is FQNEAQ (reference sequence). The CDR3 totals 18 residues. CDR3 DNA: TGTGCCAGCAGCTTAGGGACTAGCGGGAGTCGTAGGTACAATGAGCAGTTCTTC. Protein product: CASSLGTSGSRRYNEQFF.

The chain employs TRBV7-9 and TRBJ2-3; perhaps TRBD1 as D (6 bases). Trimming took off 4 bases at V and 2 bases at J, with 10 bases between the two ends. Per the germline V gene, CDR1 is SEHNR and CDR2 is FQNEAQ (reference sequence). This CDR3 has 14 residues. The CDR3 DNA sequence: TGTGCCAGCAGCTCTGACAGGCTCACAGATACGCAGTATTTT. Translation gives CASSSDRLTDTQYF. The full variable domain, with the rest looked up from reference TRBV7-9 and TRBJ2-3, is DTGVSQNPRHKITKRGQNVTFRCDPISEHNRLYWYRQTLGQGPEFLTYFQNEAQLEKSRLLSDRFSAERPKGSFSTLEIQRTEQGDSAMYLCASSSDRLTDTQYFGPGTRLTVL.

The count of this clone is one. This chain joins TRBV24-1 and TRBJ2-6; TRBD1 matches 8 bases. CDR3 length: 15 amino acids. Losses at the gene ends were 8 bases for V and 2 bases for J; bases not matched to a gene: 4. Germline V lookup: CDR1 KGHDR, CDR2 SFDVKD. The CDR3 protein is CATNPGGPGANVLTF. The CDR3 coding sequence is TGTGCCACCAACCCAGGGGGCCCTGGGGCCAACGTCCTGACTTTC.

CDR3 amino acids: CASSKAGGYRDPSSTDTQYF. The CDR3 DNA reads TGTGCCAGCAGCAAAGCGGGGGGATACCGGGACCCGTCTAGCACAGATACGCAGTATTTT. The chain combines TRBV21-1 with TRBJ2-3; the D call in the table, TRBD2, was not verified against the DNA. TRBV21-1 counts as a pseudogene. The CDR3 sequence is 20 residues long.

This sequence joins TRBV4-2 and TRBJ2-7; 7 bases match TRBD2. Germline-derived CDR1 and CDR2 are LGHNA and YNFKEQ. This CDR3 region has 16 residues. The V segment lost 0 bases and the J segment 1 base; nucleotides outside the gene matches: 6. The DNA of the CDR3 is TGTGCCAGCAGCCAAGATCGTTCTAGCGGATCCTACGAGCAGTACTTC. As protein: CASSQDRSSGSYEQYF.